This is a list of T cell receptor beta chains from one sample in a study of graft-versus-host responses after intestinal transplantation. Using immunoSEQ multiplex PCR, the repertoire was profiled, and TCRdb retains in-frame clones only, with some absent. The sample lists roughly 25,000 clones; about 94% were seen once. The source material was PBMCs, sampled 30 days after intestinal transplant. The origin of the receptors is a human patient who received an intestinal transplant, so some T cells may come from the graft donor. Each CDR3 is given with its conserved first and last residue.

cdr3_aa: CASSIKQGVDGYTF; v_call: TRBV27; cdr3_length: 14; j_call: TRBJ1-2
cdr3_aa: CASSVDGLGEQYF; v_call: TRBV7-9; cdr3_length: 13; j_call: TRBJ2-7
cdr3_aa: CAISDGQGSTDTQYF; v_call: TRBV10-3; cdr3_length: 15; j_call: TRBJ2-3
cdr3_aa: CASSYFSGPQYF; v_call: TRBV6-5; cdr3_length: 12; j_call: TRBJ2-3
cdr3_aa: CASSLAGNTIYF; v_call: TRBV7-2; cdr3_length: 12; j_call: TRBJ1-3
cdr3_aa: CASSRLGEPYNEQFF; v_call: TRBV4-1; cdr3_length: 15; j_call: TRBJ2-1
cdr3_aa: CASSLEGGLSLFF; v_call: TRBV7-3; cdr3_length: 13; j_call: TRBJ2-2
cdr3_aa: CASSPRNYGYTF; v_call: TRBV18; cdr3_length: 12; j_call: TRBJ1-2
cdr3_aa: CASSEVSWTAGANVLTF; v_call: TRBV6-1; cdr3_length: 17; j_call: TRBJ2-6
cdr3_aa: CASTPSGGGSSTDTQYF; v_call: TRBV4-1; cdr3_length: 17; j_call: TRBJ2-3
cdr3_aa: CASSEAGDSYGYTF; v_call: TRBV6-1; cdr3_length: 14; j_call: TRBJ1-2
cdr3_aa: CASSTDRGREQYF; v_call: TRBV28; cdr3_length: 13; j_call: TRBJ2-7
cdr3_aa: CASSHRETQPQHF; v_call: TRBV6-6; cdr3_length: 13; j_call: TRBJ1-5
cdr3_aa: CASSYRDTEAFF; v_call: TRBV6-6; cdr3_length: 12; j_call: TRBJ1-1
cdr3_aa: CASSTGTSGGGGNEQFF; v_call: TRBV5-4; cdr3_length: 17; j_call: TRBJ2-1
cdr3_aa: CSALQGQPQHF; v_call: TRBV20-1; cdr3_length: 11; j_call: TRBJ1-5